The sequence of this TCR beta chain was determined in a study of T cell responses to AZD1222 COVID-19 vaccine. The assay was immunoSEQ multiplex PCR, and TCRdb's table has in-frame clones only and misses some. The table records 95,000 to 110,000 clones, roughly 85% of them present only once. Germline-derived CDR1 and CDR2 are SEHNR and FQNEAQ (reference sequence). This CDR3 comprises 18 residues. There are a few counts of this clone. The junction does not match germline at one end; this may be a read error. The specimen was peripheral blood, collected 28 days after the second AZD1222 dose. This rearrangement joins TRBV7-9 to TRBJ1-3; TRBD1 is a possible D gene (6 bases). The receptor was derived from an adult who received the AZD1222 COVID-19 vaccine. CDR3 DNA sequence: TGTGCCAGCAGCCCGACCCCTGGACAGTCTAACTCTGGAAGCACCATATATTTT. This translates into CASSPTPGQSNSGSTIYF.